The T cell receptor beta chain described here comes from a study of T cells after somatic rescue of genetic block. Method: immunoSEQ multiplex PCR; TCRdb's copy keeps in-frame clones and lacks some. This table holds 110,000 or so clones, around 90% found once. This CDR3 is 18 amino acids long. The germline V gene encodes CDR1 SGHRS and CDR2 YFSETQ. The J segment lost 3 bases and the V segment lost 0 bases, leaving 12 bases of the junction unmatched. This sequence originates from a woman in her late teens or twenties. Specimen: peripheral blood mononuclear cells (PBMCs). V is TRBV5-1 and J is TRBJ2-3; 8 bases match TRBD2. For the CDR3, the DNA is TGCGCCAGCAGCTTGGACGCCGGGGGGGCCGTAAGAACAGATACGCAGTATTTT. This codes for CASSLDAGGAVRTDTQYF.